Only a few counts were recorded for the clone carrying this T cell receptor (beta chain). What it recognizes is unknown. RNA, once extracted, was reverse transcribed into cDNA for use as the sequencing template. Here immunoSEQ multiplex PCR was the method, and the copy in TCRdb shows in-frame clones only, minus some. Here the sample spans 120,000 or so clones, 45% to 50% being singletons. This entry comes from a study of CD8+ T cells in alopecia areata. General study results and limits: Researchers reported that TCR sharing among patients proved less clear than in mice, possibly HLA-linked.

In germline, CDR1 is SQVTM, CDR2 ANQGSEA. V dropped 0 bases and J dropped 6; count of bases not matched to a gene: 2. This CDR3 contains 13 residues. The genes are TRBV29-1 and TRBJ2-7; 10 bases map to TRBD1. The sequence derives from a human donor with alopecia areata. Sequenced input: NKG2D-low CD8+ T cells sorted from blood. CDR3 region: CSVEEGTGVEQYF. DNA for the CDR3: TGCAGCGTTGAAGAGGGGACAGGGGTCGAGCAGTACTTC.